Below are 5 T cell receptor beta chains sequenced from a single sample in a study of cytomegalovirus exposure and HLA in healthy donors. 60 Vbeta and 13 Jbeta primers were used in PCR. Assay: immunoSEQ multiplex PCR; the TCRdb copy retains only in-frame clones and omits some. The sample includes under 200,000 clones, over 80% of them seen just once. The sample comprised PBMCs. These receptors originate from a girl aged 10 to 17 in good health and CMV-seropositive.

The chain links TRBV13 to TRBJ1-2; TRBD1 might be the D (5 bases). The germline V gene encodes CDR1 PRHDT and CDR2 FYEKMQ (reference sequence). The V and J ends lost 7 bases and 2 bases respectively, with 14 bases between them. CDR3 length: 14 residues. Written as DNA, the CDR3 is TGTGCCAGCAAAGGGGAGGAATTGAACTATGGCTACACCTTC. Encoded protein: CASKGEELNYGYTF.

This sequence joins TRBV21-1 and TRBJ1-2. TRBV21-1 is shown as a pseudogene. The CDR3 has 15 residues. CDR3 DNA: TGTGCCAGCAGCAAAGTTAGAGGGAGGGGGAATGGCTACACCTTC. As protein: CASSKVRGRGNGYTF.

CDR3 amino acids: CASSLLAEHTGELFF. CDR3 DNA sequence: TGTGCCAGCAGTTTACTAGCGGAGCACACCGGGGAGCTGTTTTTT. The rearrangement links TRBV28 to TRBJ2-2, with 7 positions matching TRBD2. Losses at the gene ends were 2 bases for V and 3 bases for J; bases not matched to a gene: 3. Per germline, CDR1 MDHEN and CDR2 SYDVKM. The CDR3 contains 15 residues.

CDR3 in DNA: TGTGCCAGCTCGGCCAGCGGGGGGGCCACCTACGAGCAGTACTTC. Its protein is CASSASGGATYEQYF. This chain connects TRBV18 to TRBJ2-7; 10 nucleotides line up with TRBD2. Trimming cost V 6 bases and J 2 bases; bases outside gene matches: 7. The CDR3 is made up of 15 amino acids. The germline gives CDR1 KGHSH, CDR2 LQKENI.

The CDR3 DNA reads as TGTGCCAGCAGTCTGGACAGGGGGGAGCAGTACTTC. It encodes CASSLDRGEQYF. The rearrangement joins TRBV28 to TRBJ2-7, with 10 bases matching TRBD1. Germline V gene data show CDR1 as MDHEN and CDR2 as SYDVKM. This CDR3 has 12 amino acids. Trimming took 5 bases from V and 7 from J; bases not matched to a gene: 2.